This T cell receptor beta chain was recorded in a study of blood T cell repertoires in COVID-19. Study-level information: Material from acute and convalescent COVID-19 was sourced from the United States, Italy and Spain. T cells, B-cell-depleted T cells, or PBMCs supplied cDNA or gDNA.

Authors' analysis steps: Nucleated cell number was recorded as an estimate derived from reference gene primer amplification. Assay used: immunoSEQ multiplex PCR; TCRdb lists only in-frame clones, some missing. V and J calls and clone size are copied from that table; D and trimming were computed from the DNA. The sample contains approximately 75,000 clones, around 67% of which appear only once. The source of this sequence is a human donor with acute or convalescent COVID-19. The donor label of this sample is uncertain. Sequencing input: peripheral blood.

Here the CDR3 reads CASRGQGLGELFF. CDR3 nucleotides: TGTGCCAGCAGGGGACAGGGGCTCGGGGAGCTGTTTTTT. This sequence joins TRBV6-5 and TRBJ2-2; 10 bases match TRBD1. This CDR3 contains 13 residues. V gave up 6 bases and J gave up 7 bases; unmatched junction bases: 2. The V gene's germline CDR1 is MNHEY and CDR2 SVGAGI.